The next 5 T cell receptor delta chains were all read from a single sample in a study of gamma-delta T cells after stem cell transplantation. TCRdb re-called the RT-PCR reads using CATT. Of about 1,700 delta-chain clones in the sample, approximately 43% were seen once. Material: gamma-delta T cells. The receptors were sampled from a human donor. It is not recorded whose cells these are; they may come from a transplant donor.

Points on this clone: The TCRdb record carries a much larger clone's protein, which differs from this DNA's translation at residue 12; a read error is the likely cause, and the protein listed here is the DNA translation. The chain is built from TRDV2 and TRDJ1; D unresolved. The CDR3 runs 15 residues. Looked up from germline, CDR1 is GEAIGNYY and CDR2 is EKD. The CDR3 spells CACDTLYSAGDELIF. The CDR3 DNA reads TGTGCCTGTGACACGTTGTACTCAGCCGGCGATGAACTCATCTTT.

This sequence joins TRDV1 and TRDJ1; 8 bases are shared with TRDD3. The CDR3 is made up of 19 amino acids. The germline V gene encodes CDR1 TSWWSYY and CDR2 QGS. After removal of 4 bases from V and 3 bases from J, the junction contained 19 bases not matched to a gene. DNA of the CDR3: TGTGCTCTTGGGGGCGGGGACCTACCCGCAGTACTGGGGGCCGATAAACTCATCTTT. It yields the protein CALGGGDLPAVLGADKLIF.

As regards this clone: A read error likely explains this, since a far larger clone differs by one base. The chain links TRDV1 to TRDJ1; the D call may be TRDD2 or TRDD3 (7 bases each). This CDR3 region has 21 residues. Germline CDR1 is TSWWSYY and CDR2 is QGS. The germline V and J ends were trimmed by 2 bases and 7 bases, with 35 bases remaining between them. The DNA for the CDR3 is TGTGCTCTTGGGGAAGCCTCCTTCCTGCTGAATTACTGGGGCCCTCCGGGTAAACTCATCTTT. This encodes CALGEASFLLNYWGPPGKLIF.

Regarding this clone: This may come from a read error, since a much larger clone is one base off. CDR3 in amino acids: CACDPLGATDKLIF. CDR3 nucleotide sequence: TGTGCCTGTGACCCGTTGGGGGCTACCGATAAACTCATCTTT. This chain joins TRDV2 and TRDJ1; D might be TRDD3 (6 bases). Trimming cost V 3 bases and J 2 bases, with 12 bases left between them. This CDR3 is built from 14 residues. CDR1 and CDR2 (germline): GEAIGNYY, EKD.

Turning to this clone: A read error may produce the germline difference seen at one junction end. In DNA form, the CDR3 reads TGTGCTCTTAGGGAACCCACCCCCCTCGGAGGTACTCTGGGGGATACAAGTACCGATAAACTCATCTTT. The encoded protein is CALREPTPLGGTLGDTSTDKLIF. The chain couples TRDV1 to TRDJ1, with TRDD3 matching 11 bases. Germline V gene sequence: CDR1 TSWWSYY, CDR2 QGS. This CDR3 is built from 23 residues.